The T cell receptor (beta chain) described here comes from a study of T cells after yellow fever vaccination. TCR cDNA, made by 5'RACE template switching, carried an added universal primer site and UMIs. From the 5' RACE reads, TCRdb called clonotypes with MiXCR, one entry per CDR3 protein. Of a few hundred thousand distinct CDR3 sequences detected, approximately 3% appear once; the ten largest clones hold about 3%. In germline, CDR1 is KGHDR, CDR2 SFDVKD. V gave up 1 base and J gave up 0 bases, with 9 bases separating them. The CDR3 covers 16 residues. The clonotype was recovered from a man younger than 30 who received the YFV17D yellow fever vaccine. The rearrangement links TRBV24-1 to TRBJ2-1, with D unclear. Sequenced material: CD4+ T cells sorted from PBMCs, taken 10 days after the yellow fever booster vaccination. Written as DNA, the CDR3 is TGTGCCACCAGTGATTTTGGCAGCCGCTCCTACAATGAGCAGTTCTTC. As protein: CATSDFGSRSYNEQFF.